One sample yielded the 9 T cell receptor beta chains listed below, sequenced in a study of CD4 T cells in relation to SARS-CoV-2 and coronaviruses. Repertoires were generated with immunoSEQ multiplex PCR, while TCRdb's copy carries only in-frame clones and drops some. The table records roughly 68,000 clones, over 90% of them present only once. CD4+ T cells from unexposed donors were obtained before the COVID-19 pandemic (2011-2018). The specimen was naive CD4+ T cells from PBMCs. Sample subset: naive CD4+ T cells isolated by negative enrichment. The receptors derive from a human donor in good health.

The rearrangement joins TRBV2 to TRBJ1-5; D might be TRBD1 (5 bases). The CDR3 runs 14 residues. Germline V gene lookup returns CDR1 SNHLY and CDR2 FYNNEI. V lost 3 bases to trimming and J lost 2 bases, with 8 bases between them. CDR3 sequence reads: CASSEGRGNQPQHF. CDR3 nucleotides: TGTGCCAGCAGTGAGGGCAGGGGCAATCAGCCCCAGCATTTT. Looking up the rest from reference TRBV2 and TRBJ1-5 gives the full variable domain: EPEVTQTPSHQVTQMGQEVILRCVPISNHLYFYWYRQILGQKVEFLVSFYNNEISEKSEIFDDQFSVERPDGSNFTLKIRSTKLEDSAMYFCASSEGRGNQPQHFGDGTRLSIL.

The rearrangement uses TRBV18 and TRBJ2-1; D not resolved. The CDR3 covers 16 residues. V lost 5 bases, J lost 7 bases, and 21 bases lay in between. Germline V CDR1 and CDR2: KGHSH, LQKENI. CDR3 residues: CASSSTYGSPLNEQFF. The CDR3 bases are TGTGCCAGCTCATCCACTTACGGTTCTCCTTTGAATGAGCAGTTCTTC. The variable domain in full, with the rest retrieved from reference TRBV18 and TRBJ2-1, is NAGVMQNPRHLVRRRGQEARLRCSPMKGHSHVYWYRQLPEEGLKFMVYLQKENIIDESGMPKERFSAEFPKEGPSILRIQQVVRGDSAAYFCASSSTYGSPLNEQFFGPGTRLTVL.

V is TRBV5-1 and J is TRBJ2-1; no firm D call. Germline assignment: CDR1 SGHRS and CDR2 YFSETQ. The CDR3 has 13 amino acids. The V and J ends lost 3 bases and 4 bases respectively, with 8 bases between them. The CDR3 sequence: CASSSTTYNEQFF. In DNA, the CDR3 is TGCGCCAGCAGCTCGACCACTTACAATGAGCAGTTCTTC. Full variable domain (remainder filled in from reference TRBV5-1 and TRBJ2-1): KAGVTQTPRYLIKTRGQQVTLSCSPISGHRSVSWYQQTPGQGLQFLFEYFSETQRNKGNFPGRFSGRQFSNSRSEMNVSTLELGDSALYLCASSSTTYNEQFFGPGTRLTVL.

This sequence joins TRBV4-1 and TRBJ2-3; 9 positions match TRBD2. Losses at the gene ends were 3 bases for V and 8 bases for J; bases not matched to a gene: 3. This CDR3 has 13 residues. The germline CDR1 and CDR2 sequences are MGHRA and YSYEKL. CDR3 DNA: TGCGCCAGCAGCCAGGCAGCGGGGGGTACGCAGTATTTT. This codes for CASSQAAGGTQYF.

V and J are TRBV12-3 or TRBV12-4 and TRBJ1-5; the D is unclear. The CDR3 spans 13 residues. The V end lost 2 bases, the J end lost 7 bases, and 9 bases lay between the germline ends. CDR3 sequence: CASSLRGNQPQHF. The CDR3 DNA reads TGTGCCAGCAGTTTACGGGGTAACCAGCCCCAGCATTTT.

This chain joins TRBV4-3 and TRBJ1-5; D is undetermined. Germline lookup yields CDR1 LGHNA and CDR2 YSLEER. The CDR3 has 14 amino acids. V dropped 1 base and J dropped 4 bases, with 8 bases sitting between them. In nucleotides, the CDR3 is TGCGCCAGCAGCCAAGTTTGGAGAAATCAGCCCCAGCATTTT. Its translation: CASSQVWRNQPQHF.

The chain joins TRBV5-6 to TRBJ1-1; no firm D call. V was shortened by 2 bases and J by 1 base, with 6 bases between the two germline ends. Germline CDR1 SGHDT, CDR2 YYEEEE. The CDR3 runs to 13 residues. CDR3 sequence: CASSLAQNTEAFF. The CDR3, as DNA: TGTGCCAGCAGCTTAGCACAGAACACTGAAGCTTTCTTT.

This chain uses TRBV20-1 with TRBJ2-7, with unresolved D. The CDR3 spans 11 residues. In germline, CDR1 is DFQATT, CDR2 SNEGSKA (reference sequence). V lost 2 bases to trimming and J lost 6 bases, with 8 bases between them. DNA of the CDR3: TGCAGTGCTAGACCCTATTCCGAGCAGTACTTC. It translates to CSARPYSEQYF.

The chain uses TRBV18 and TRBJ1-1; no clear D. CDR1 is KGHSH and CDR2 is LQKENI in the germline V gene. The CDR3 runs to 16 residues. Trimming took 3 bases from V and 0 from J, leaving 14 bases between them. The CDR3, as DNA: TGTGCCAGCTCACCCAGAAGGGCCAGGATGAACACTGAAGCTTTCTTT. The encoded protein is CASSPRRARMNTEAFF.